This TCR beta chain emerged from a study of human T cells and chemical hapten exposure. Study-wide background: Small pooled library volume differences mainly caused per-sample TCR yield variation.

Whole blood that had not been fractionated was the source of extracted total RNA. The library gave individual cDNA molecules unique molecular identifiers. TCRdb re-called the reads with MiXCR, one entry per CDR3 protein. Among more than 100,000 distinct CDR3 sequences listed, 8.5% to 9% were seen once. Trimming removed 1 base from V and 10 bases from J, with 16 bases in between. Per germline, CDR1 SGHTA and CDR2 FQGNSA. This CDR3 has 14 amino acids. General study results and limits: No change in TCRs above 1 in 1000 frequency was produced by DPC sensitization.

This clonotype was recorded at least ten times. Its antigen is undetermined. Sample: whole blood. The clonotype originates from a human donor in good health. Some clones in this sample may be carry-over from other donors' samples. The chain couples TRBV7-2 to TRBJ1-1; D is perhaps TRBD1 (5 bases). CDR3 loop: CASSLGQPWLGAFF. The CDR3 DNA reads TGTGCCAGCAGCTTAGGACAGCCCTGGCTCGGAGCTTTCTTT.